This record concerns one T cell receptor beta chain sequence. Sequenced by immunoSEQ multiplex PCR; TCRdb stores in-frame clones only, minus some. The sample has approximately 2,000,000 clones, over 85% seen once. The source of the sample is a study of shared clonotypes between healthy human individuals. The V gene's germline CDR1 is MDHEN and CDR2 SYDVKM. The CDR3 loop spans 17 amino acids. V lost 6 bases and J lost 2, with 20 bases in between. Naive CD8 cells lacked CD45RO and underwent positive selection for CCR7, leaving out terminally differentiated effector memory CD45RA+ cells. The origin of this receptor is a young man in good health. Some clones in this sample may be carry-over from other donors' samples. The chain carries TRBV28 and TRBJ2-4, with D perhaps TRBD1 (6 bases). What was sequenced was naive CD8+ T cells from PBMCs. The CDR3 spells CASRTGTGLLTKNIQYF. The CDR3 DNA reads TGTGCCAGCAGAACAGGAACAGGGCTTCTAACCAAAAACATTCAGTACTTC.